Detailed here is one TCR beta chain. What it binds is not known. The sample belongs to a study of blood T cells in healthy people across ages. About the research overall: Capturing about one barcoded beta molecule per two T cells was achieved by template switching. Findings of the study overall: Long-lived donors had more naive CD4+ cells and higher diversity than aged donors.

It was with a sample-barcoded 5' primer and a J-beta primer mix that a second PCR of roughly 7 to 11 cycles was run. One entry per CDR3 protein results from TCRdb running MiXCR on the 5' RACE reads. The sample has hundreds of thousands of distinct CDR3 sequences; 29% are singletons. Healthy individuals of Caucasian origin from Russia, aged about 6 to 100, served as donors. For every donor, a draw yielded 7.5 to 10 milliliters of peripheral blood. Germline V gene data show CDR1 as SEHNR and CDR2 as FQNEAQ (reference sequence). Trimming pared 6 bases from V and 10 bases from J, leaving 18 bases between. The CDR3 covers 13 residues.

This chain links TRBV7-9 with TRBJ1-2; TRBD1 is a possible D gene (5 bases). The clonotype originates from a woman older than 75 in good health. Sequenced sample: blood. CDR3 DNA: TGTGCCAGCAGTCGTCCGGGGGTCTCAGACTACACCTTC. It specifies CASSRPGVSDYTF.